A selection of T cell receptor beta chains follows, all from one sample in a study of radiation and T cells in renal cell carcinoma. The method was immunoSEQ multiplex PCR; TCRdb's version includes in-frame clones alone and lacks a portion of them. The repertoire holds 70,000 or so clones, with about four fifths as singletons. The input for sequencing was blood, taken from a patient whose treatment included radiotherapy and nephrectomy. These receptor sequences come from a man aged 55-75 years with renal cell carcinoma. Each CDR3 is given without its conserved first and last residue.

>TRBV5-6|TRBJ2-7
ASSPDSRIEQY
>TRBV9|TRBJ1-1
ASSVGRMGNTEAF
>TRBV23-1|TRBJ2-5
ASSQTPTSVWEETQY
>TRBV19|TRBJ2-7
ASSIGRAGTRYEQY
>TRBV5-1|TRBJ2-2
ASSLVTGDTGELF
>TRBV13|TRBJ2-5
ASSLDAGVRETQY
>TRBV4-2|TRBJ2-7
ASSQERMAGESYEQY
>TRBV27|TRBJ1-4
AAQTDGVATNEKLF
>TRBV5-1|TRBJ2-7
ASSLWDSPTYEQY
>TRBV5-1|TRBJ1-5
ASSFGGRDNQPQH
>TRBV7-9|TRBJ2-6
ASSLAVLEANVLT
>TRBV2|TRBJ2-3
ASGQRTSGSDTQY
>TRBV2|TRBJ2-3
ASGGTGWAKGYDTQY
>TRBV7-6|TRBJ2-7
ASSLATSGTYEQY
>TRBV30|TRBJ2-3
AWRVAADTQY
>TRBV6-4|TRBJ1-2
ASSDTVTNGYT
>TRBV18|TRBJ1-5
ASSPSDLQPQH
>TRBV10-3|TRBJ1-2
AHQEQGATGYT
>TRBV9|TRBJ2-3
ASSVGGADTQY
>TRBV6-5|TRBJ2-5
ASSYSGLLQETQY
>TRBV6-5|TRBJ1-5
ASSRDSGNQPQH
>TRBV2|TRBJ2-1
ASSFGPEAEQF
>TRBV9|TRBJ2-7
ASSVEGQGANEQY
>TRBV6-5|TRBJ1-5
ASSSLWTGSNQPQH
>TRBV6-5|TRBJ2-7
ASSRQGYEQY
>TRBV6-5|TRBJ2-7
ASSYRDEQY
>TRBV7-3|TRBJ2-7
ASSLTRTSGRYEQY
>TRBV29-1|TRBJ2-7
SVVGGQSSYEQY
>TRBV20-1|TRBJ2-1
SARGGNEQF